Each of the 8 T cell receptor beta chains below was sequenced from the same sample in a study of OX40 agonist ivuxolimab in advanced cancers. Sequenced by immunoSEQ multiplex PCR; TCRdb stores in-frame clones only, minus some. The sample has tens of thousands of clones; around 85% are singletons. The sample consisted of CD4+ or CD8+ T cells sorted from blood, taken in a trial of the OX40 agonist ivuxolimab. Receptor source: an adult with an advanced solid tumor such as melanoma, head and neck, liver or kidney cancer.

This chain uses TRBV7-2 with TRBJ2-3; 12 bases line up with TRBD2. Germline V CDR1 and CDR2: SGHTA, FQGNSA. The CDR3 runs to 16 residues. V was clipped by 6 bases and J by 6 bases; unmatched bases: 10. This CDR3 is CASRYLAGGSRDTQYF. In DNA form, the CDR3 reads TGTGCCAGCAGATATCTAGCGGGGGGGTCTCGGGATACGCAGTATTTT.

This chain links TRBV7-3 with TRBJ1-1; D is ambiguous. Germline V gives CDR1 SGHTA, CDR2 FQGTGA. Trimming removed 1 base from V and 9 bases from J, with 12 bases in between. CDR3 size: 13 residues. This chain's CDR3 is CASSLNFGGQAFF. As DNA, the CDR3 is TGTGCCAGCAGCTTAAACTTTGGAGGACAAGCTTTCTTT.

The rearrangement joins TRBV28 to TRBJ2-5; 7 bases agree with TRBD1. The CDR3 is made up of 14 amino acids. The germline gives CDR1 MDHEN, CDR2 SYDVKM. Trimming at V came to 2 bases and at J to 5 bases, leaving 5 bases not matched to a gene. The CDR3 loop is CASSLSYRGETQYF. In DNA form, the CDR3 reads TGTGCCAGCAGTTTAAGTTACAGGGGTGAGACCCAGTACTTC.

The V and J genes are TRBV19 and TRBJ1-1; TRBD1 matches at 8 bases. Germline CDR1 and CDR2: LNHDA and SQIVND (reference sequence). V gave up 7 bases and J gave up 0 bases; unmatched junction bases: 7. The CDR3 covers 15 residues. The CDR3 sequence is CASIPVGQVNTEAFF. The CDR3 nucleotides read TGTGCCAGTATTCCTGTGGGACAGGTGAACACTGAAGCTTTCTTT.

This clone appeared once. The rearrangement joins TRBV6-6 to TRBJ1-3, with 12 bases that match TRBD1. Germline CDR1 and CDR2: MNHNY and SVGAGI (reference sequence). The CDR3 is 15 residues long. Trimming at V came to 4 bases and at J to 5 bases, leaving 3 bases not matched to a gene. The CDR3 nucleotides read TGTGCCAGCAGTTTGGGACAGGGGGCTAGAAACACCATATATTTT. Protein: CASSLGQGARNTIYF.

The V gene is TRBV5-4, the J gene TRBJ2-5; 11 nucleotides line up with TRBD2. With 4 bases clipped from V and 4 bases from J, the junction kept 6 bases outside the gene matches. The germline V gene encodes CDR1 SGHNT and CDR2 YYREEE (reference sequence). CDR3 length: 15 amino acids. CDR3 sequence (DNA): TGTGCCAGCAGCCCCACTAGCGGGAGAGTAGAGACCCAGTACTTC. Its translation is CASSPTSGRVETQYF.

The chain uses TRBV27 and TRBJ2-3, with no clear D. Germline CDR1 MNHEY, CDR2 SMNVEV (reference sequence). V was cut by 5 bases and J by 2 bases, with 11 bases left in between. CDR3 length equals 14 residues. For the CDR3, the DNA is TGTGCCAGCAGTCCTTCGATCCTCACAGATACGCAGTATTTT. The encoded protein is CASSPSILTDTQYF.

The genes are TRBV18 and TRBJ2-4; tentatively, D is TRBD1 (6 bases). The length of the CDR3 is 17 residues. Trimming removed 5 bases from V and 7 bases from J, with 24 bases in between. Per germline, CDR1 KGHSH and CDR2 LQKENI. This chain's CDR3 is CASSTGGTFSPRNIQYF. The CDR3 region has the DNA TGTGCCAGCTCAACCGGTGGGACATTTTCTCCGAGGAACATTCAGTACTTC.